One sample yielded the 30 T cell receptor beta chains listed below, sequenced in a study of cytomegalovirus exposure and HLA in healthy donors. PCR was performed using 60 Vbeta and 13 Jbeta primers. Sequencing used immunoSEQ multiplex PCR; TCRdb keeps in-frame clones, though not all of them. The sample has around 150,000 clones, 70% to 80% seen once. Input material: PBMCs. Receptors were obtained from a human donor in good health.

This clone was counted between two and nine times. The V gene is TRBV28, the J gene TRBJ2-7, with 7 nucleotides matching TRBD1. The CDR3 totals 16 residues. CDR1 and CDR2 from the germline V gene are MDHEN and SYDVKM. V shed 2 bases and J 2 bases; nucleotides not matched to a gene: 9. CDR3 region: CASSLARTGNPYEQYF. The CDR3 DNA follows: TGTGCCAGCAGTTTAGCCCGGACAGGAAATCCCTACGAGCAGTACTTC.

The rearrangement links TRBV6-1 to TRBJ2-7; the match to TRBD2 covers 9 bases. Trimming removed 5 bases from V and 6 bases from J; junction bases left unmatched: 8. CDR1 and CDR2 (germline): MNHNS, SASEGT. The CDR3 runs to 14 residues. The CDR3 DNA is TGTGCCAGCAGTACGGGACTAGCCCCCAGCGAGCAGTACTTC. This translates into CASSTGLAPSEQYF.

In regard to this clone: No conserved phenylalanine or tryptophan ends this CDR3, so it is likely a read error. The chain combines TRBV27 with TRBJ1-2, with 9 bases that match TRBD1. The germline gives CDR1 MNHEY, CDR2 SMNVEV (reference sequence). Trimming took 2 bases from V and 2 from J; bases not matched to a gene: 0. The CDR3 sequence is 14 residues long. CDR3 loop: CASSLDRGNYGYTS. The CDR3 nucleotides read TGTGCCAGCAGTTTAGACAGGGGGAACTATGGCTACACCTCC.

The chain joins TRBV14 to TRBJ1-1; a possible D gene is TRBD1 (6 bases). The germline V and J ends were trimmed by 5 bases and 7 bases, with 14 bases remaining between them. This CDR3 comprises 13 residues. Germline assignment: CDR1 SGHDN and CDR2 FVKESK. CDR3 coding DNA: TGTGCCAGCAGCGGTTATACAGGGAGTGAAGCTTTCTTT. This encodes CASSGYTGSEAFF. The variable domain in full, with the rest retrieved from reference TRBV14 and TRBJ1-1, is EAGVTQFPSHSVIEKGQTVTLRCDPISGHDNLYWYRRVMGKEIKFLLHFVKESKQDESGMPNNRFLAERTGGTYSTLKVQPAELEDSGVYFCASSGYTGSEAFFGQGTRLTVV.

V usage is TRBV14 and J usage is TRBJ2-1; 8 bases agree with TRBD2. This CDR3 contains 13 residues. CDR1 SGHDN and CDR2 FVKESK come from the germline V gene. V was pared by 8 bases and J by 5 bases, with 5 bases of the junction left unmatched. CDR3 coding DNA: TGTGCCAGCGCGCTAGCGGGCAACAATGAGCAGTTCTTC. Protein: CASALAGNNEQFF.

About this clone: Germline is not matched at one junction end, which may reflect a read error. The chain recombines TRBV15 with TRBJ2-1; no reliable D call. The CDR3 length is 14 residues. Germline V gene lookup returns CDR1 LNHNV and CDR2 YYDKDF (reference sequence). DNA of the CDR3: TGTGCCACCAGCACCCCGTCTTCCTCCAATGAGCAGTTCTTC. Amino acid sequence: CATSTPSSSNEQFF.

The chain recombines TRBV14 with TRBJ2-5, with 9 bases lining up with TRBD2. V was clipped by 3 bases and J by 5 bases; unmatched bases: 13. Looked up from germline, CDR1 is SGHDN and CDR2 is FVKESK. The CDR3 length is 17 residues. CDR3 amino acids: CASSQARSGRFMETQYF. CDR3 bases: TGTGCCAGCAGCCAGGCTCGAAGCGGGAGGTTTATGGAGACCCAGTACTTC.

The V and J genes are TRBV5-1 and TRBJ2-7; 9 bases line up with TRBD2. V gave up 0 bases and J gave up 4 bases; unmatched junction bases: 8. CDR3 length: 16 amino acids. CDR1 and CDR2 from the germline V gene are SGHRS and YFSETQ. The chain's CDR3 is CASSLGGGGGAYEQYF. The CDR3 nucleotides are TGCGCCAGCAGCTTGGGTGGTGGCGGGGGGGCGTACGAGCAGTACTTC.

The chain has TRBV7-9 and TRBJ2-5; 8 bases agree with TRBD2. CDR1 is SEHNR, CDR2 FQNEAQ, per germline (reference sequence). The length of the CDR3 is 15 residues. The J segment lost 1 base and the V segment lost 0 bases, leaving 1 base of the junction unmatched. Here the CDR3 reads CASSLAGGAQETQYF. CDR3 in DNA: TGTGCCAGCAGCTTAGCCGGGGGGGCCCAAGAGACCCAGTACTTC.

The J gene is TRBJ2-7, the V gene TRBV19, with TRBD1 identical over 9 bases. The CDR3 length is 17 residues. Per germline, CDR1 LNHDA and CDR2 SQIVND (reference sequence). Germline trimming cut 4 bases from V and 5 bases from J; bases unmatched to any gene: 15. The CDR3 sequence: CASSKDRGYGIRHEQYF. The CDR3 bases are TGTGCCAGTAGTAAGGACAGGGGCTACGGGATTCGCCACGAGCAGTACTTC.

The gene calls are TRBV6-1 and TRBJ2-5, with D perhaps TRBD2 (5 bases). CDR3 size: 13 residues. Germline assignment: CDR1 MNHNS and CDR2 SASEGT. V was cut by 6 bases and J by 1 base, with 9 bases left in between. CDR3 protein: CASRRDTQETQYF. DNA of the CDR3: TGTGCCAGCAGGAGGGATACCCAAGAGACCCAGTACTTC.

The V gene is TRBV28, the J gene TRBJ2-7; 8 positions match TRBD2. The CDR3 has 16 residues. CDR1 and CDR2 from the germline V gene are MDHEN and SYDVKM. The V segment lost 1 base and the J segment 2 bases; nucleotides outside the gene matches: 7. The CDR3 spells CASSLSLLAGTYEQYF. For the CDR3, the DNA is TGTGCCAGCAGTTTATCCCTCTTAGCGGGAACCTACGAGCAGTACTTC.

The chain recombines TRBV5-8 with TRBJ2-5; 9 bases line up with TRBD1. With 4 bases clipped from V and 7 bases from J, the junction kept 14 bases outside the gene matches. The germline gives CDR1 SGHTS, CDR2 YDEGEE. The CDR3 sequence is 16 residues long. The CDR3 protein is CASSRNTGGGRGTQYF. In DNA form, the CDR3 reads TGTGCCAGCAGCCGAAACACAGGGGGCGGACGGGGGACCCAGTACTTC.

This chain joins TRBV30 and TRBJ2-1, with 12 bases aligning to TRBD1. With 5 bases clipped from V and 9 bases from J, the junction kept 8 bases outside the gene matches. Germline V gene data show CDR1 as GTSNPN and CDR2 as SVGIG (reference sequence). The CDR3 sequence is 14 residues long. CDR3 DNA: TGTGCCTGGGGGTGGGGACAGGGGGCGGGTGAGCAGTTCTTC. Translating gives CAWGWGQGAGEQFF.

CDR3 residues: CASSTKSSGGPDYNEQFF. For the CDR3, the DNA is TGTGCCAGCAGCACTAAGTCTAGCGGGGGGCCGGACTACAATGAGCAGTTCTTC. J is TRBJ2-1 and V is TRBV7-2; the match to TRBD2 covers 11 bases. This CDR3 is built from 18 residues. CDR1 is SGHTA and CDR2 is FQGNSA in the germline V gene. V shed 5 bases, J shed 3 bases, and the junction held 12 bases outside the gene matches.

The V and J genes are TRBV6-5 and TRBJ2-1; 7 bases are shared with TRBD1. The length of the CDR3 is 15 residues. The germline gives CDR1 MNHEY, CDR2 SVGAGI. Trimming cost V 5 bases and J 0 bases; bases outside gene matches: 4. This CDR3 reads CASSRTGPSYNEQFF. The CDR3 DNA follows: TGTGCCAGCAGTCGGACAGGTCCCTCCTACAATGAGCAGTTCTTC.

This chain's CDR3 is CASSVQGNTEAFF. The CDR3 region has the DNA TGCGCCAGCAGCGTTCAGGGGAACACTGAAGCTTTCTTT. This sequence joins TRBV5-1 and TRBJ1-1, with D possibly matching TRBD1 (5 bases). V dropped 4 bases and J dropped 1 base, with 8 bases sitting between them. Germline V gene data show CDR1 as SGHRS and CDR2 as YFSETQ. The CDR3 loop spans 13 amino acids.

This rearrangement joins TRBV19 to TRBJ1-1; D may be TRBD1 (6 bases). The CDR3 spans 16 residues. Germline V gives CDR1 LNHDA, CDR2 SQIVND (reference sequence). Trimming shortened V by 4 bases and J by 1 base, and 16 bases separated the two germline ends. CDR3 coding DNA: TGTGCCAGTAGTAAAAGTTACCGGGACACGAACACTGAAGCTTTCTTT. Its protein product is CASSKSYRDTNTEAFF.

The rearrangement joins TRBV27 to TRBJ1-1, with D perhaps matching TRBD1 (5 bases). This CDR3 spans 13 amino acids. Trimming cost V 6 bases and J 0 bases, with 8 bases left between them. Germline loops: CDR1 MNHEY, CDR2 SMNVEV (reference sequence). As DNA, the CDR3 is TGTGCCAGCAGCAAAGGGGTGAACACTGAAGCTTTCTTT. Its translation: CASSKGVNTEAFF.

This chain joins TRBV5-6 and TRBJ2-3; TRBD2 agrees at 10 bases. The V segment lost 7 bases and the J segment 2 bases; nucleotides outside the gene matches: 13. The germline V gene has CDR1 SGHDT and CDR2 YYEEEE. The CDR3 contains 17 residues. The CDR3 region has the DNA TGTGCCAGCTCTCCCGGGACTAGCGTACATTACACAGATACGCAGTATTTT. This codes for CASSPGTSVHYTDTQYF.

DNA for the CDR3: TGCGCCAGCAGCCCACTGGGACAGGGGGACACAGATACGCAGTATTTT. As protein: CASSPLGQGDTDTQYF. The chain employs TRBV4-1 and TRBJ2-3; TRBD1 agrees at 11 bases. CDR3 length equals 16 residues. With 4 bases clipped from V and 2 bases from J, the junction kept 5 bases outside the gene matches. CDR1 MGHRA and CDR2 YSYEKL come from the germline V gene.

Of note for this clone: This CDR3 is also generated by other DNA sequences in the sample. The genes are TRBV19 and TRBJ1-4; D is ambiguous. V was trimmed by 1 base and J by 8 bases, leaving 14 bases between them. This CDR3 has 15 residues. The germline gives CDR1 LNHDA, CDR2 SQIVND (reference sequence). DNA of the CDR3: TGTGCCAGTAGTATAGTCGGAGATTCTGGAGAAAAACTGTTTTTT. As protein: CASSIVGDSGEKLFF.

The CDR3 nucleotides are TGTGCCAGCAGCTTAACTCTTCAGCCCCAGCATTTT. Residues: CASSLTLQPQHF. The chain has TRBV7-3 and TRBJ1-5; D unclear. The CDR3 contains 12 residues. Germline CDR1 SGHTA, CDR2 FQGTGA. V was pared by 0 bases and J by 6 bases, with 3 bases between.

CDR3 protein: CASPRRDTEAFF. The CDR3 DNA sequence: TGTGCCAGCCCACGCCGCGACACTGAAGCTTTCTTT. This rearrangement joins TRBV27 to TRBJ1-1; no reliable D call. This CDR3 has 12 residues. V shed 8 bases and J shed 3 bases, with 10 bases lying between them. Per the germline V gene, CDR1 is MNHEY and CDR2 is SMNVEV (reference sequence).

The chain joins TRBV13 to TRBJ2-7, with 7 bases fitting TRBD2. Germline lookup yields CDR1 PRHDT and CDR2 FYEKMQ (reference sequence). J lost 6 bases, V lost 5 bases, and 10 bases had no gene match. This CDR3 has 14 residues. CDR3 DNA: TGTGCCAGCAGCCCAGGACTAGGTGGCGGCGAGCAGTACTTC. Its translation is CASSPGLGGGEQYF.

This clone was picked up a small number of times. The chain employs TRBV11-2 and TRBJ2-7, with D possibly being TRBD2 (5 bases). CDR1 is SGHAT, CDR2 FQNNGV, per germline. The CDR3 covers 13 residues. V lost 0 bases to trimming and J lost 3 bases, with 6 bases between them. CDR3: CASSLDRDYEQYF. The CDR3 coding sequence is TGTGCCAGCAGCTTAGACCGGGACTACGAGCAGTACTTC.

The chain has TRBV5-6 and TRBJ1-5; possibly TRBD1 for D (5 bases). Trimming pared 4 bases from V and 4 bases from J, leaving 15 bases between. From germline, CDR1 is SGHDT and CDR2 YYEEEE. This CDR3 has 15 amino acids. CDR3 sequence (DNA): TGTGCCAGCAGCATCGGGGGGGGGAAAAATCAGCCCCAGCATTTT. It codes for CASSIGGGKNQPQHF. The complete variable domain, with remaining parts taken from reference TRBV5-6 and TRBJ1-5, reads DAGVTQSPTHLIKTRGQQVTLRCSPKSGHDTVSWYQQALGQGPQFIFQYYEEEERQRGNFPDRFSGHQFPNYSSELNVNALLLGDSALYLCASSIGGGKNQPQHFGDGTRLSIL.

This chain joins TRBV6-5 and TRBJ1-5; maybe TRBD1 (6 bases). Germline V CDR1 and CDR2: MNHEY, SVGAGI. The germline V and J ends were trimmed by 5 bases and 7 bases, with 18 bases remaining between them. The CDR3 runs to 15 residues. DNA for the CDR3: TGTGCCAGCAGTGCCGGCGGGGGGCAACGACAGCCCCAGCATTTT. Translating gives CASSAGGGQRQPQHF.

V gene TRBV6-1 combines with J gene TRBJ2-1, with 7 bases lining up with TRBD1. V was clipped by 1 base and J by 5 bases; unmatched bases: 5. CDR1 is MNHNS and CDR2 is SASEGT in the germline V gene. The CDR3 runs to 15 residues. Here the CDR3 DNA reads TGTGCCAGCAGTGAAGGACAGGGAACCCACAATGAGCAGTTCTTC. This codes for CASSEGQGTHNEQFF.

The rearrangement joins TRBV5-1 to TRBJ1-1; 7 bases line up with TRBD1. Losses at the gene ends were 4 bases for V and 2 bases for J; bases not matched to a gene: 5. CDR1 and CDR2 (germline): SGHRS, YFSETQ. This CDR3 has 14 amino acids. The CDR3, as DNA: TGCGCCAGCAGCCTCGGACAGGTAAACACTGAAGCTTTCTTT. Protein: CASSLGQVNTEAFF.